The clone carrying this T cell receptor beta chain was recorded at least ten times. The antigen remains undetermined. Time point meaning: pre-sensitization, week 0. The treatment here: therapeutic diphenylcyclopropenone sensitization with weekly scalp DPC. The data stem from a study of human T cells and chemical hapten exposure. Study-level background: DPC at 0.01% went onto the upper back in patch tests, read at 6 days. Study outcomes and limitations: Expanded TCR sets contained significantly more large CDR3 similarity clusters than controls.

The V segment lost 4 bases and the J segment 5 bases; nucleotides outside the gene matches: 9. The CDR3 has 16 amino acids. Germline V gene data show CDR1 as SEHNR and CDR2 as FQNEAQ (reference sequence). TCRdb ran MiXCR on the RACE reads and lists one entry per CDR3 protein. The table lists under 300,000 distinct CDR3 sequences, over 8% of them singletons. This TCR was sampled from a middle-aged woman with alopecia areata. Some clones in this sample may be carry-over from other donors' samples. This material consisted of whole blood, taken in connection with sensitization to the hapten diphenylcyclopropenone (DPC). The chain uses TRBV7-9 and TRBJ2-3; TRBD2 agrees at 10 bases. CDR3 bases: TGTGCCAGCAGCTCTTTCTTAGCGGGAGGATTAGATACGCAGTATTTT. Its protein product is CASSSFLAGGLDTQYF.